Presented here are 11 T cell receptor beta chains from one specimen sequenced in a study of neoadjuvant nivolumab and ipilimumab in lung cancer. The protocol was immunoSEQ multiplex PCR, while the TCRdb copy is restricted to in-frame clones and leaves out a portion. The table shows about 6,900 clones, with roughly four fifths occurring only once. The sample consisted of tumor tissue, taken after neoadjuvant nivolumab, alone or with ipilimumab, at or shortly before surgery. These receptors all stem from an adult with non-small cell lung cancer.

CDR3 in DNA: TGTGCCAGCAGTTTCGACAGGGACGGGGAGCTGTTTTTT. Residues: CASSFDRDGELFF. The chain employs TRBV6-6 and TRBJ2-2; the match to TRBD1 covers 7 bases. Trimming cost V 4 bases and J 7 bases; bases outside gene matches: 3. In germline, CDR1 is MNHNY, CDR2 SVGAGI (reference sequence). The CDR3 length is 13 residues.

The chain employs TRBV5-1 and TRBJ1-2; D is possibly TRBD1 (5 bases). The CDR3 is made up of 15 amino acids. From germline, CDR1 is SGHRS and CDR2 YFSETQ. The germline V and J ends were trimmed by 0 bases and 4 bases, with 13 bases remaining between them. The CDR3 here is CASSLESQGLYGYTF. The CDR3 DNA follows: TGCGCCAGCAGCTTGGAATCTCAGGGCCTCTATGGCTACACCTTC. Together with reference TRBV5-1 and TRBJ1-2, the CDR3 gives the full variable domain: KAGVTQTPRYLIKTRGQQVTLSCSPISGHRSVSWYQQTPGQGLQFLFEYFSETQRNKGNFPGRFSGRQFSNSRSEMNVSTLELGDSALYLCASSLESQGLYGYTFGSGTRLTVV.

V gene TRBV5-1 combines with J gene TRBJ2-2; 8 positions agree with TRBD1. The germline V gene encodes CDR1 SGHRS and CDR2 YFSETQ. V lost 5 bases, J lost 1 base, and 1 base stayed unmatched. CDR3 length equals 14 residues. This CDR3 reads CASSGTGNTGELFF. The CDR3 DNA reads as TGCGCCAGCAGTGGGACAGGGAACACCGGGGAGCTGTTTTTT.

The chain has TRBV10-3 and TRBJ1-5; D unresolved. V lost 0 bases and J lost 3, with 6 bases in between. Germline CDR1 reads ENHRY; CDR2 reads SYGVKD. The CDR3 runs to 14 residues. The chain's CDR3 is CAISESMTNQPQHF. The CDR3 DNA reads TGTGCCATCAGTGAGTCGATGACCAATCAGCCCCAGCATTTT.

The rearrangement joins TRBV28 to TRBJ2-7; a possible D gene is TRBD2 (6 bases). The ends were cut back, 4 bases at V and 9 bases at J, with 10 bases in the middle. The V gene's germline CDR1 is MDHEN and CDR2 SYDVKM. The CDR3 covers 11 residues. The CDR3 bases are TGTGCCAGCAGTTGGGGGGAGCGGCAGTACTTC. It is translated as CASSWGERQYF.

This chain connects TRBV19 to TRBJ1-5; TRBD1 aligns across 8 bases. The CDR3 has 13 residues. Looked up from germline, CDR1 is LNHDA and CDR2 is SQIVND (reference sequence). Germline trimming cut 3 bases from V and 7 bases from J; bases unmatched to any gene: 2. DNA for the CDR3: TGTGCCAGTAGTATCCGGACAGGGCAGCCCCAGCATTTT. Protein: CASSIRTGQPQHF.

The chain carries TRBV2 and TRBJ2-1, with 8 positions matching TRBD1. From germline, CDR1 is SNHLY and CDR2 FYNNEI. The CDR3 has 14 residues. With V trimmed by 5 bases and J by 9 bases, 9 bases remained unmatched. The CDR3 loop reads CASSTTGEPGEQFF. In nucleotides, the CDR3 is TGTGCCAGCAGTACGACAGGGGAGCCGGGTGAGCAGTTCTTC.

Only one count was recorded for this clone. The chain recombines TRBV5-4 with TRBJ1-4; 8 bases fit TRBD1. Trimming cost V 0 bases and J 7 bases; bases outside gene matches: 5. Germline CDR1 and CDR2: SGHNT and YYREEE (reference sequence). The CDR3 runs to 15 residues. CDR3 in DNA: TGTGCCAGCAGCTTGGCAGGGGGCGTCCGTGAAAAACTGTTTTTT. It encodes CASSLAGGVREKLFF.

Written as DNA, the CDR3 is TGTGCCAGCAAACTCAGGGTTGCGTACGAGCAGTACTTC. Translating it yields CASKLRVAYEQYF. This chain joins TRBV11-2 and TRBJ2-7, with D possibly being TRBD1 (5 bases). This CDR3 comprises 13 residues. The V gene's germline CDR1 is SGHAT and CDR2 FQNNGV. Trimming took 7 bases from V and 4 from J, leaving 14 bases between them.

The V and J genes are TRBV11-2 and TRBJ2-3; a weak D match, TRBD2 (6 bases). This CDR3 is built from 13 residues. Between the trimmed V and J ends, which lost 7 bases and 3 bases, there was a span of 11 bases. Germline V CDR1 and CDR2: SGHAT, FQNNGV. This chain's CDR3 is CASTRLVTDTQYF. In DNA, the CDR3 is TGTGCCAGCACCCGACTAGTTACAGATACGCAGTATTTT.

The V call is TRBV19, the J call TRBJ2-1; the match to TRBD2 covers 11 bases. Germline V gene data show CDR1 as LNHDA and CDR2 as SQIVND (reference sequence). The ends lost 4 bases at V and 4 bases at J; junction bases unmatched: 3. This CDR3 contains 15 residues. Here the CDR3 reads CASSKTSGAYNEQFF. DNA of the CDR3: TGTGCCAGTAGTAAGACTAGCGGGGCTTACAATGAGCAGTTCTTC.